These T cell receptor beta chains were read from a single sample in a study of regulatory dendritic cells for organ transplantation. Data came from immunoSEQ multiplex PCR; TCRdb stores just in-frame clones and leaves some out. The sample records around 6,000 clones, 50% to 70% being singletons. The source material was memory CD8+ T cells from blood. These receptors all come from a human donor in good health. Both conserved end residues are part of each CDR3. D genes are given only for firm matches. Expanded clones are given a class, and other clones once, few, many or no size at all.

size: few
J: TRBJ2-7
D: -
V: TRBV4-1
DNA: TGCGCCAGCAGCCAAGAACGAGGGGGTACCTACGAGCAGTACTTC
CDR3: CASSQERGGTYEQYF

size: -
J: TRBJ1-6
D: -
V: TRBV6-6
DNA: TGTGCCAGCAGCAGCGCCGCAAATAATTCACCCCTCCACTTT
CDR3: CASSSAANNSPLHF

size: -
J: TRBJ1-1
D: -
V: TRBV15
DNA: TGTGCCACCAGCAGAGAAGTATCGGTTGAAGCTTTCTTT
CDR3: CATSREVSVEAFF

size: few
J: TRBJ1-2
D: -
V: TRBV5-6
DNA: TGTGCCAGCAGCTTGGCAGGGTTTAATGGCTACACCTTC
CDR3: CASSLAGFNGYTF

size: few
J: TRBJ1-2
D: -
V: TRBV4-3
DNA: TGCGCCAGCAGCCAGTTCCGGTCGGGTAACTATGGCTACACCTTC
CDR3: CASSQFRSGNYGYTF

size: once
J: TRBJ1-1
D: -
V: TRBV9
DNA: TGTGCCAGCAGCGTAGAGTGGTCGGTGAACACTGAAGCTTTCTTT
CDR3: CASSVEWSVNTEAFF

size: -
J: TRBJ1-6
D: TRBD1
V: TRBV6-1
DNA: TGTGCCAGCAGTGACGGGACAGGCCTTAACTCCTATAATTCACCCCTCCACTTT
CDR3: CASSDGTGLNSYNSPLHF

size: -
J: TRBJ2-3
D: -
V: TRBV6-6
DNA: TGTGCCAGCAGAACTGTTGACTTCACAGATACGCAGTATTTT
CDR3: CASRTVDFTDTQYF

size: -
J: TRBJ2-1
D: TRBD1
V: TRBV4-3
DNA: TGCGCCAGCAGCCAAGACGGGACAGGGGGCTCGGTTGAGCAGTTCTTC
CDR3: CASSQDGTGGSVEQFF

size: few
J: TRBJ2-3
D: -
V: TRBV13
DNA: TGTGCCAGCAGCTTAAAAACAGCTAGCACAGATACGCAGTATTTT
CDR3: CASSLKTASTDTQYF

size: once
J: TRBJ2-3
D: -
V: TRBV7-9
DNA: TGTGCCAGCAGCCCCGCGGAGGTGAGCACAGATACGCAGTATTTT
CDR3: CASSPAEVSTDTQYF

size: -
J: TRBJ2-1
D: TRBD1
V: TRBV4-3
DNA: TGCGCCAGCAGCCAAGACCCTCACAGGGGTTCGTCCTACAATGAGCAGTTCTTC
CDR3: CASSQDPHRGSSYNEQFF

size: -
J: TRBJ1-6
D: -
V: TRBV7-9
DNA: TGTGCCAGCAGCTCTACAGGCGACATTTATAATTCACCCCTCCACTTT
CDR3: CASSSTGDIYNSPLHF

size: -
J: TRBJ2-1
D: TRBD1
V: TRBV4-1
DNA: TGCGCCAGCAGCCAAGATAGCAGGACAGGGGGCAATGAGCAGTTCTTC
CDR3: CASSQDSRTGGNEQFF

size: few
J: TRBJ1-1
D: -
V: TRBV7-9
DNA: TGTGCCAGCAGCCTCTGGAACACTGAAGCTTTCTTT
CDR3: CASSLWNTEAFF

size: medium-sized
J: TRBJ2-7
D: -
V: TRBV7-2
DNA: TGTGCCAGCAGCTTAGCGGAGCTTTCCGAGCAGTACTTC
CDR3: CASSLAELSEQYF

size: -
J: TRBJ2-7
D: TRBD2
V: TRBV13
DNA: TGTGCCAGCAGCTCGGGACTAGCGGCCGACGAGCAGTACTTC
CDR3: CASSSGLAADEQYF